Here is one TCR beta chain with its context. The CDR3 totals 14 residues. The germline CDR1 and CDR2 sequences are LGHNA and YNFKEQ. The V gene lost 3 bases and the J gene lost 8 bases, with 13 bases spanning the gap. Assay: immunoSEQ multiplex PCR; the TCRdb copy retains only in-frame clones and omits some. The sample contains about 170,000 clones, roughly 90% of which appear only once. The record originates from a study of blood T cell repertoires in COVID-19. The rearrangement joins TRBV4-2 to TRBJ2-2; a weak D match, TRBD2 (6 bases). The sample comprised peripheral blood. The clonotype was recovered from a man aged 18 to 30 with COVID-19, enrolled during active disease. CDR3 in amino acids: CASSQVPLAGELFF. CDR3 DNA: TGTGCCAGCAGCCAGGTTCCTCTAGCGGGGGAGCTGTTTTTT.